Following are 31 T cell receptor beta chains from one sample sequenced in a study of T cell responses to AZD1222 COVID-19 vaccine. The assay was immunoSEQ multiplex PCR, and TCRdb's table has in-frame clones only and misses some. Of about 160,000 clones in the sample, 88% are singletons; the top ten hold approximately 5.7%. Source: peripheral blood, taken on day 0 of AZD1222 vaccination. The origin of the receptors is an adult in good health.

The V call is TRBV19, the J call TRBJ2-5; 7 nucleotides match TRBD2. Germline values: CDR1 LNHDA, CDR2 SQIVND (reference sequence). V gave up 3 bases and J gave up 7 bases; unmatched junction bases: 5. The CDR3 has 13 amino acids. The chain's CDR3 is CASSISGEGTQYF. CDR3 sequence (DNA): TGTGCCAGTAGTATCAGCGGGGAGGGGACCCAGTACTTC.

This chain joins TRBV15 and TRBJ1-5; D possibly corresponds to TRBD1 (6 bases). Trimming removed 0 bases from V and 3 bases from J, with 9 bases in between. Germline V gene data show CDR1 as LNHNV and CDR2 as YYDKDF (reference sequence). The CDR3 contains 15 residues. DNA for the CDR3: TGTGCCACCAGCAGAGAGGGGGCCTTCAATCAGCCCCAGCATTTT. Translated: CATSREGAFNQPQHF.

This chain joins TRBV5-1 and TRBJ1-5; no definite D call. Germline V lookup: CDR1 SGHRS, CDR2 YFSETQ. The CDR3 runs 15 residues. V was trimmed by 0 bases and J by 6 bases, leaving 13 bases between them. In DNA form, the CDR3 reads TGCGCCAGCAGCTTGGGAGACAACGGTGTTCAGCCCCAGCATTTT. This sequence encodes CASSLGDNGVQPQHF.

V usage is TRBV30 and J usage is TRBJ1-4; TRBD1 matches at 11 bases. The V and J ends lost 1 base and 8 bases, in that order; junction bases with no gene match: 6. The germline V gene encodes CDR1 GTSNPN and CDR2 SVGIG (reference sequence). The CDR3 sequence is 15 residues long. CDR3 residues: CAWSAGQGVGEKLFF. Written as DNA, the CDR3 is TGTGCCTGGAGTGCGGGACAGGGGGTAGGGGAAAAACTGTTTTTT.

The chain uses TRBV11-2 and TRBJ2-6, with D possibly called TRBD1 or TRBD2 (5 bases each). Germline V gene lookup returns CDR1 SGHAT and CDR2 FQNNGV. Trimming cost V 5 bases and J 2 bases, with 10 bases left between them. The CDR3 has 15 residues. In DNA, the CDR3 is TGTGCCAGCAGCCCTAGAGGGGCTGGGGCCAACGTCCTGACTTTC. This sequence encodes CASSPRGAGANVLTF.

This sequence joins TRBV6-4 and TRBJ1-5; TRBD1 matches 7 bases. The ends lost 3 bases at V and 2 bases at J; junction bases unmatched: 1. CDR3 length equals 14 residues. CDR1 and CDR2 from the germline V gene are MRHNA and SNTAGT. The CDR3 sequence: CASSETGGNQPQHF. The CDR3 coding sequence is TGTGCCAGCAGTGAAACAGGGGGCAATCAGCCCCAGCATTTT.

V gene TRBV7-8 combines with J gene TRBJ1-5; D is unclear. CDR3 length: 17 residues. The V gene's germline CDR1 is SGHVS and CDR2 FQNEAQ. V lost 5 bases to trimming and J lost 5 bases, with 22 bases between them. The CDR3 DNA is TGTGCCAGCAGCCAGGTCGGGTCACTCCTTACTCATCAGCCCCAGCATTTT. It translates to CASSQVGSLLTHQPQHF.

The chain joins TRBV28 to TRBJ2-2; TRBD2 is a possible D gene (5 bases). Germline assignment: CDR1 MDHEN and CDR2 SYDVKM. V was cut by 4 bases and J by 0 bases, with 12 bases left in between. CDR3 size: 16 residues. The CDR3 DNA reads as TGTGCCAGCAGTTCGACACCCGGGACGAACACCGGGGAGCTGTTTTTT. It yields the protein CASSSTPGTNTGELFF.

V gene TRBV7-8 combines with J gene TRBJ1-6; 9 bases match TRBD1. Germline trimming cut 4 bases from V and 8 bases from J; bases unmatched to any gene: 6. The CDR3 has 15 amino acids. The germline gives CDR1 SGHVS, CDR2 FQNEAQ. As DNA, the CDR3 is TGTGCCAGCAGCTCACAACAGGGGGCGTATTCACCCCTCCACTTT. Residues: CASSSQQGAYSPLHF.

The CDR3 nucleotides read TGTGCCATCAGTGAAAGGGGGAACACTGAAGCTTTCTTT. Residues: CAISERGNTEAFF. The chain is built from TRBV10-3 and TRBJ1-1; D might be TRBD1 (5 bases). The CDR3 is 13 residues long. Looked up from germline, CDR1 is ENHRY and CDR2 is SYGVKD. V was cut by 3 bases and J by 1 base, with 6 bases left in between.

The gene calls are TRBV12-3 or TRBV12-4 and TRBJ2-7, with a weak D call TRBD1 (6 bases). The CDR3 totals 13 residues. V shed 5 bases and J shed 2 bases, with 10 bases lying between them. The CDR3 spells CASSNGQTYEQYF. The CDR3 DNA reads TGTGCCAGCAGTAATGGACAGACCTACGAGCAGTACTTC.

This chain connects TRBV28 to TRBJ1-5, with 8 bases lining up with TRBD1. The V segment lost 3 bases and the J segment 2 bases; nucleotides outside the gene matches: 3. Germline V lookup: CDR1 MDHEN, CDR2 SYDVKM. CDR3 size: 15 residues. The CDR3 here is CASSFPTGGNQPQHF. CDR3 DNA sequence: TGTGCCAGCAGTTTTCCGACAGGGGGCAATCAGCCCCAGCATTTT. Filled out from reference TRBV28 and TRBJ1-5, the complete variable domain reads DVKVTQSSRYLVKRTGEKVFLECVQDMDHENMFWYRQDPGLGLRLIYFSYDVKMKEKGDIPEGYSVSREKKERFSLILESASTNQTSMYLCASSFPTGGNQPQHFGDGTRLSIL.

The chain employs TRBV5-4 and TRBJ2-5, with 7 bases lining up with TRBD2. Trimming took 4 bases from V and 4 from J; bases not matched to a gene: 4. The CDR3 runs 13 residues. Germline V gene data show CDR1 as SGHNT and CDR2 as YYREEE (reference sequence). In DNA form, the CDR3 reads TGTGCCAGCAGCGGGGACTACGGAGAGACCCAGTACTTC. It yields the protein CASSGDYGETQYF.

V gene TRBV28 combines with J gene TRBJ2-4; D remains ambiguous. Trimming shortened V by 5 bases and J by 6 bases, and 11 bases separated the two germline ends. Germline V gives CDR1 MDHEN, CDR2 SYDVKM. There are 13 residues in the CDR3. The chain's CDR3 is CASSPPVLNIQYF. The DNA of the CDR3 is TGTGCCAGCAGTCCCCCGGTTCTAAACATTCAGTACTTC.

The chain is built from TRBV15 and TRBJ2-1; D gene uncertain. The length of the CDR3 is 16 residues. Trimming shortened V by 3 bases and J by 0 bases, and 12 bases separated the two germline ends. Germline CDR1 reads LNHNV; CDR2 reads YYDKDF (reference sequence). The CDR3 DNA follows: TGTGCCACCAGCAGGGGATCGGCGAGCTCCTACAATGAGCAGTTCTTC. It translates to CATSRGSASSYNEQFF.

V gene TRBV4-2 combines with J gene TRBJ1-1; a weak D match, TRBD1 (5 bases). The germline gives CDR1 LGHNA, CDR2 YNFKEQ. The CDR3 length is 16 residues. Between the trimmed V and J ends, which lost 1 base and 3 bases, there was a span of 15 bases. CDR3 in DNA: TGTGCCAGCAGCCAAGGGGGCGGGCGGGAGGACACTGAAGCTTTCTTT. It codes for CASSQGGGREDTEAFF.

The chain carries TRBV6-5 and TRBJ1-5, with D maybe TRBD1 (5 bases). CDR1 MNHEY and CDR2 SVGAGI come from the germline V gene. The CDR3 length is 15 residues. Trimming stripped 8 bases from V and 2 bases from J, with 16 bases between. The CDR3 DNA is TGTGCCAGCCGCAGTGGAGGGACCCGCAATCAGCCCCAGCATTTT. Protein product: CASRSGGTRNQPQHF.

The table lists this clone with a few counts. V usage is TRBV5-1 and J usage is TRBJ2-7; weak D call: TRBD1 (5 bases). Between the trimmed V and J ends, which lost 1 base and 1 base, there was a span of 9 bases. The CDR3 is made up of 14 amino acids. Germline V lookup: CDR1 SGHRS, CDR2 YFSETQ. CDR3 amino acids: CASSLLGPSYEQYF. The CDR3 nucleotides read TGCGCCAGCAGCTTGCTGGGGCCGTCCTACGAGCAGTACTTC. Full variable domain (rest looked up from reference TRBV5-1 and TRBJ2-7): KAGVTQTPRYLIKTRGQQVTLSCSPISGHRSVSWYQQTPGQGLQFLFEYFSETQRNKGNFPGRFSGRQFSNSRSEMNVSTLELGDSALYLCASSLLGPSYEQYFGPGTRLTVT.

The CDR3 is CSVEGRQNGYTF. Written as DNA, the CDR3 is TGCAGCGTTGAAGGACGACAGAATGGCTACACCTTC. The chain couples TRBV29-1 to TRBJ1-2; D may be TRBD1 (5 bases). Germline lookup yields CDR1 SQVTM and CDR2 ANQGSEA. With 1 base removed from V and 6 bases from J, the gap between germline ends came to 9 bases. The CDR3 length is 12 residues.

V is TRBV28 and J is TRBJ1-3; D gene ambiguous. The V gene's germline CDR1 is MDHEN and CDR2 SYDVKM. The ends were cut back, 5 bases at V and 2 bases at J, with 13 bases in the middle. The CDR3 spans 15 residues. The CDR3 coding sequence is TGTGCCAGCAGTGCTACAAAGCCGACTGGAAACACCATATATTTT. It codes for CASSATKPTGNTIYF.

V gene TRBV6-5 combines with J gene TRBJ1-2; D ambiguous. Germline V gene lookup returns CDR1 MNHEY and CDR2 SVGAGI. V lost 2 bases and J lost 2, with 6 bases in between. This CDR3 has 13 residues. In DNA form, the CDR3 reads TGTGCCAGCAGTTACCGCTCGAACTATGGCTACACCTTC. This codes for CASSYRSNYGYTF.

The chain is built from TRBV7-8 and TRBJ2-1, with 8 positions matching TRBD2. CDR3 length: 16 residues. Germline CDR1 and CDR2: SGHVS and FQNEAQ. Trimming removed 4 bases from V and 4 bases from J; junction bases left unmatched: 9. The DNA of the CDR3 is TGTGCCAGCAGCTCAAATCTAGCGGGTATTTACAATGAGCAGTTCTTC. As protein: CASSSNLAGIYNEQFF.

This sequence joins TRBV6-5 and TRBJ1-5; D is undetermined. This CDR3 region has 14 residues. Trimming left V 5 bases short and J 4 bases short, with 12 bases between. Germline lookup yields CDR1 MNHEY and CDR2 SVGAGI. CDR3 DNA sequence: TGTGCCAGCAGTACCCGACGAGTTAATCAGCCCCAGCATTTT. This sequence encodes CASSTRRVNQPQHF.

This chain uses TRBV12-3 or TRBV12-4 with TRBJ2-5, with D maybe TRBD2 (5 bases). Deletions cut 7 bases from V and 10 bases from J, with 13 bases between. The CDR3 consists of 11 residues. The DNA for the CDR3 is TGTGCCAGCACCAAATTGGAGGTCCAGTACTTC. Its protein is CASTKLEVQYF.

J is TRBJ1-2 and V is TRBV7-9, with no clear D. The CDR3 totals 15 residues. V lost 2 bases to trimming and J lost 9 bases, with 19 bases between them. Germline lookup yields CDR1 SEHNR and CDR2 FQNEAQ (reference sequence). The CDR3 is CASSLTASLEWSYTF. The CDR3 bases are TGTGCCAGCAGCTTAACGGCGAGCTTGGAATGGAGCTACACCTTC.

The V gene is TRBV29-1, the J gene TRBJ1-4; D is unclear. The CDR3 loop spans 12 amino acids. Trimming removed 6 bases from V and 3 bases from J, with 8 bases in between. Germline V gene sequence: CDR1 SQVTM, CDR2 ANQGSEA. The CDR3 spells CSVRAPNEKLFF. CDR3 coding DNA: TGCAGCGTCCGGGCCCCTAATGAAAAACTGTTTTTT.

The rearrangement links TRBV27 to TRBJ1-1, with a weak D call TRBD1 (6 bases). The V gene lost 2 bases and the J gene lost 5 bases, with 12 bases spanning the gap. The CDR3 is 14 residues long. Germline CDR1 and CDR2: MNHEY and SMNVEV (reference sequence). CDR3 amino acids: CASSLSRGRTEAFF. CDR3 bases: TGTGCCAGCAGTTTAAGCAGGGGAAGGACTGAAGCTTTCTTT.

This chain uses TRBV20-1 with TRBJ2-1, with 13 bases matching TRBD2. This CDR3 spans 17 amino acids. The trim removed 3 bases at V and 6 bases at J, leaving 11 bases unmatched. The germline gives CDR1 DFQATT, CDR2 SNEGSKA (reference sequence). The CDR3 sequence is CSASGYGLAGVFNEQFF. CDR3 DNA sequence: TGCAGTGCTAGTGGATACGGACTAGCGGGAGTATTCAATGAGCAGTTCTTC.

CDR3 region: CASSTGRYGYTF. In DNA form, the CDR3 reads TGTGCCAGCAGTACAGGGAGGTATGGCTACACCTTC. The V gene is TRBV12-3 or TRBV12-4, the J gene TRBJ1-2; a weak D match, TRBD1 (6 bases). Trimming removed 5 bases from V and 5 bases from J, with 9 bases in between. This CDR3 region has 12 residues.

The chain recombines TRBV27 with TRBJ2-7; possibly TRBD1 or TRBD2 for D (7 bases each). Trimming took off 3 bases at V and 3 bases at J, with 12 bases between the two ends. Germline V CDR1 and CDR2: MNHEY, SMNVEV (reference sequence). The CDR3 contains 14 residues. CDR3 region: CASSFGRGGYEQYF. The CDR3 DNA is TGTGCCAGCAGTTTTGGCAGGGGGGGCTACGAGCAGTACTTC.

This clone came up once. The chain employs TRBV7-2 and TRBJ2-2; no firm D call. The CDR3 runs to 14 residues. The ends were cut back, 4 bases at V and 5 bases at J, with 11 bases in the middle. Germline CDR1 reads SGHTA; CDR2 reads FQGNSA. The CDR3 region has the DNA TGTGCCAGCAGCTCGCTAGGTCGGACCGGGGAGCTGTTTTTT. Translating gives CASSSLGRTGELFF.